The rows below give T cell receptor beta chains drawn from one sample of a study of OX40 agonist ivuxolimab in advanced cancers. Sequencing was performed with immunoSEQ multiplex PCR; in TCRdb, only in-frame clones are kept and a portion is missing. The sample has about 99,000 clones; approximately 95% are singletons. This specimen was CD4+ or CD8+ T cells sorted from blood, taken in a trial of the OX40 agonist ivuxolimab. Receptors originate from an adult with an advanced solid tumor such as melanoma, head and neck, liver or kidney cancer. Both conserved end residues are part of each CDR3. Each record gives: CDR3 length, D gene, J gene, clone size, V gene, CDR3 protein, CDR3 DNA. A D gene is named only where the DNA matches it firmly. Rows may omit the clone size; those that give it use once, few, many or a size class.

CDR3 length: 15
D gene: NA
J gene: TRBJ2-2
clone size: NA
V gene: TRBV19
CDR3 protein: CASSIVGAGTGELFF
CDR3 DNA: TGTGCCAGTAGTATCGTCGGGGCAGGAACCGGGGAGCTGTTTTTT

CDR3 length: 14
D gene: TRBD1
J gene: TRBJ2-7
clone size: NA
V gene: TRBV5-4
CDR3 protein: CASSYGQGGVEQYF
CDR3 DNA: TGTGCCAGCAGCTACGGACAGGGCGGGGTCGAGCAGTACTTC

CDR3 length: 14
D gene: NA
J gene: TRBJ1-1
clone size: NA
V gene: TRBV19
CDR3 protein: CASSQNQGTTEAFF
CDR3 DNA: TGTGCCAGTAGCCAGAACCAGGGAACCACTGAAGCTTTCTTT

CDR3 length: 12
D gene: NA
J gene: TRBJ2-2
clone size: NA
V gene: TRBV19
CDR3 protein: CASSFRTGELFF
CDR3 DNA: TGTGCCAGTAGTTTTAGGACCGGGGAGCTGTTTTTT

CDR3 length: 16
D gene: TRBD1
J gene: TRBJ1-5
clone size: NA
V gene: TRBV10-3
CDR3 protein: CAISESGDRGNQPQHF
CDR3 DNA: TGTGCCATCAGTGAGTCAGGAGACAGGGGGAATCAGCCCCAGCATTTT

CDR3 length: 13
D gene: NA
J gene: TRBJ2-5
clone size: NA
V gene: TRBV10-1
CDR3 protein: CASSDRNQETQYF
CDR3 DNA: TGCGCCAGCAGTGATAGGAACCAAGAGACCCAGTACTTC

CDR3 length: 16
D gene: NA
J gene: TRBJ2-2
clone size: once
V gene: TRBV6-5
CDR3 protein: CASSYSGLNTPGELFF
CDR3 DNA: TGTGCCAGCAGTTACTCAGGACTAAATACGCCCGGGGAGCTGTTTTTT

CDR3 length: 16
D gene: NA
J gene: TRBJ2-1
clone size: NA
V gene: TRBV27
CDR3 protein: CASSFSGGELYNEQFF
CDR3 DNA: TGTGCCAGCAGCTTCTCTGGCGGGGAACTCTACAATGAGCAGTTCTTC

CDR3 length: 18
D gene: NA
J gene: TRBJ1-4
clone size: once
V gene: TRBV21-1
CDR3 protein: CASSKVWRGRETNEKLFF
CDR3 DNA: TGTGCCAGCAGCAAGGTCTGGAGGGGAAGGGAGACTAATGAAAAACTGTTTTTT

CDR3 length: 13
D gene: NA
J gene: TRBJ1-1
clone size: NA
V gene: TRBV27
CDR3 protein: CASSFDLNTEAFF
CDR3 DNA: TGTGCCAGCAGTTTCGACCTTAACACTGAAGCTTTCTTT

CDR3 length: 22
D gene: NA
J gene: TRBJ2-3
clone size: NA
V gene: TRBV9
CDR3 protein: CASSVNPDSLLRPGGGTDTQYF
CDR3 DNA: TGTGCCAGCAGCGTAAACCCCGACTCCCTCTTGCGGCCGGGGGGCGGCACAGATACGCAGTATTTT

CDR3 length: 14
D gene: NA
J gene: TRBJ2-1
clone size: NA
V gene: TRBV5-1
CDR3 protein: CASSLESRDNEQFF
CDR3 DNA: TGCGCCAGCAGCTTGGAATCGCGGGACAATGAGCAGTTCTTC

CDR3 length: 17
D gene: NA
J gene: TRBJ2-7
clone size: NA
V gene: TRBV7-9
CDR3 protein: CASSLTSGTRITYEQYF
CDR3 DNA: TGTGCCAGCAGCTTAACTTCCGGGACTCGCATTACCTACGAGCAGTACTTC

CDR3 length: 13
D gene: NA
J gene: TRBJ2-3
clone size: NA
V gene: TRBV7-2
CDR3 protein: CASSPHWPDTQYF
CDR3 DNA: TGTGCCAGCAGCCCTCATTGGCCAGATACGCAGTATTTT

CDR3 length: 15
D gene: NA
J gene: TRBJ1-5
clone size: NA
V gene: TRBV19
CDR3 protein: CASSTGGALNQPQHF
CDR3 DNA: TGTGCCAGTAGTACCGGCGGGGCACTTAATCAGCCCCAGCATTTT

CDR3 length: 14
D gene: NA
J gene: TRBJ2-7
clone size: NA
V gene: TRBV7-9
CDR3 protein: CASSTTTSSYEQYF
CDR3 DNA: TGTGCCAGCAGCACCACTACTAGCTCCTACGAGCAGTACTTC

CDR3 length: 19
D gene: NA
J gene: TRBJ2-3
clone size: NA
V gene: TRBV28
CDR3 protein: CASSLYLDRGLSHTDTQYF
CDR3 DNA: TGTGCCAGCAGTTTATACCTGGACAGAGGGCTTTCACACACAGATACGCAGTATTTT

CDR3 length: 14
D gene: NA
J gene: TRBJ2-6
clone size: NA
V gene: TRBV6-5
CDR3 protein: CASSSSSGANVLTF
CDR3 DNA: TGTGCCAGCAGTTCAAGCTCTGGGGCCAACGTCCTGACTTTC

CDR3 length: 14
D gene: NA
J gene: TRBJ2-3
clone size: NA
V gene: TRBV9
CDR3 protein: CASSELGSTDTQYF
CDR3 DNA: TGTGCCAGCAGCGAGTTAGGGAGCACAGATACGCAGTATTTT

CDR3 length: 14
D gene: NA
J gene: TRBJ2-7
clone size: NA
V gene: TRBV7-2
CDR3 protein: CASSPGPGEYEQYF
CDR3 DNA: TGTGCCAGCAGCCCCGGGCCGGGTGAATACGAGCAGTACTTC

CDR3 length: 14
D gene: NA
J gene: TRBJ2-2
clone size: NA
V gene: TRBV7-3
CDR3 protein: CASSLLVGAGELFF
CDR3 DNA: TGTGCCAGCAGCCTCCTCGTAGGGGCCGGGGAGCTGTTTTTT

CDR3 length: 15
D gene: NA
J gene: TRBJ2-1
clone size: NA
V gene: TRBV5-5
CDR3 protein: CASSSGTGSYNEQFF
CDR3 DNA: TGTGCCAGCAGCTCCGGGACTGGCTCCTACAATGAGCAGTTCTTC

CDR3 length: 13
D gene: NA
J gene: TRBJ1-2
clone size: NA
V gene: TRBV9
CDR3 protein: CASSATEGGGYTF
CDR3 DNA: TGTGCCAGCAGCGCTACTGAGGGAGGGGGCTACACCTTC

CDR3 length: 14
D gene: NA
J gene: TRBJ1-1
clone size: NA
V gene: TRBV6-6
CDR3 protein: CASSLGGGANEAFF
CDR3 DNA: TGTGCCAGCAGCCTCGGGGGGGGTGCAAATGAAGCTTTCTTT

CDR3 length: 14
D gene: TRBD1
J gene: TRBJ2-7
clone size: NA
V gene: TRBV7-6
CDR3 protein: CASSPAGTDYEQYF
CDR3 DNA: TGTGCCAGCAGCCCCGCCGGGACAGACTACGAGCAGTACTTC

CDR3 length: 11
D gene: TRBD1
J gene: TRBJ2-5
clone size: NA
V gene: TRBV27
CDR3 protein: CASTSGQGQYF
CDR3 DNA: TGTGCCAGCACCTCCGGACAGGGCCAGTACTTC

CDR3 length: 16
D gene: NA
J gene: TRBJ2-3
clone size: once
V gene: TRBV27
CDR3 protein: CASSLSSIVIADTQYF
CDR3 DNA: TGTGCCAGCAGTTTATCTAGTATAGTTATCGCAGATACGCAGTATTTT

CDR3 length: 14
D gene: TRBD2
J gene: TRBJ2-7
clone size: NA
V gene: TRBV5-4
CDR3 protein: CASSFASGTYEQYF
CDR3 DNA: TGTGCCAGCAGCTTCGCCAGCGGGACCTACGAGCAGTACTTC